Shown below are 25 T cell receptor beta chains from a single sample sequenced in a study of OX40 agonist ivuxolimab in advanced cancers. Repertoires were generated with immunoSEQ multiplex PCR, while TCRdb's copy carries only in-frame clones and drops some. The top ten hold 0.5% to 0.6% of the sample, which has about 70,000 clones, roughly 85% seen once. The source material was CD4+ or CD8+ T cells sorted from blood, sampled in a trial of the OX40 agonist ivuxolimab. Every receptor here comes from an adult with an advanced solid tumor such as melanoma, head and neck, liver or kidney cancer.

This clone has just a few counts. The rearrangement uses TRBV2 and TRBJ1-1; unclear D gene. The CDR3 spans 14 residues. Germline V gene sequence: CDR1 SNHLY, CDR2 FYNNEI. Trimming stripped 1 base from V and 2 bases from J, with 8 bases between. The chain's CDR3 is CASSEGASNTEAFF. The CDR3 DNA is TGTGCCAGCAGTGAAGGTGCCAGCAACACTGAAGCTTTCTTT.

The rearrangement uses TRBV28 and TRBJ2-7, with 8 nucleotides matching TRBD2. This CDR3 comprises 13 residues. Trimming cost V 5 bases and J 9 bases; bases outside gene matches: 9. Germline V gene lookup returns CDR1 MDHEN and CDR2 SYDVKM. In nucleotides, the CDR3 is TGTGCCAGCAGTCCGGGGGGGACAACGGCGCAGTACTTC. Its protein product is CASSPGGTTAQYF.

The gene calls are TRBV4-2 and TRBJ2-1; D is perhaps TRBD2 (6 bases). This CDR3 has 15 residues. Trimming took off 1 base at V and 8 bases at J, with 15 bases between the two ends. Germline-derived CDR1 and CDR2 are LGHNA and YNFKEQ. The CDR3 reads CASSQGGGGTHEQFF. The CDR3 DNA follows: TGTGCCAGCAGCCAAGGAGGTGGCGGGACGCATGAGCAGTTCTTC.

The chain combines TRBV28 with TRBJ1-1; a possible D gene is TRBD1 (6 bases). The CDR3 extends over 14 amino acids. Trimming pared 7 bases from V and 4 bases from J, leaving 16 bases between. The germline V gene encodes CDR1 MDHEN and CDR2 SYDVKM. The DNA of the CDR3 is TGTGCCAGCACCCGAGGGGGGGGCGGCACTGAAGCTTTCTTT. Translated, it gives CASTRGGGGTEAFF.

The chain has TRBV19 and TRBJ1-3; D might be TRBD1 (5 bases). Per germline, CDR1 LNHDA and CDR2 SQIVND (reference sequence). CDR3 length equals 15 residues. Trimming stripped 6 bases from V and 0 bases from J, with 12 bases between. The CDR3 protein is CASRPQGDSGNTIYF. Written as DNA, the CDR3 is TGTGCCAGTAGGCCCCAGGGCGACTCTGGAAACACCATATATTTT.

This chain uses TRBV5-1 with TRBJ1-5; the D gene is possibly TRBD1 (5 bases). This CDR3 contains 13 residues. Germline loops: CDR1 SGHRS, CDR2 YFSETQ. V gave up 2 bases and J gave up 8 bases, with 11 bases separating them. This CDR3 is CASSLIVGEPQHF. CDR3 sequence (DNA): TGCGCCAGCAGCTTAATAGTAGGGGAGCCCCAGCATTTT. The entire variable domain, with the rest obtained from reference TRBV5-1 and TRBJ1-5, is as follows: KAGVTQTPRYLIKTRGQQVTLSCSPISGHRSVSWYQQTPGQGLQFLFEYFSETQRNKGNFPGRFSGRQFSNSRSEMNVSTLELGDSALYLCASSLIVGEPQHFGDGTRLSIL.

The rearrangement uses TRBV4-3 and TRBJ1-3; D is undetermined. Germline V CDR1 and CDR2: LGHNA, YSLEER. Trimming removed 0 bases at V and 0 bases at J, with 12 bases between. The length of the CDR3 is 17 residues. The CDR3 reads CASSQDHGVHSGNTIYF. The CDR3 bases are TGCGCCAGCAGCCAAGATCACGGGGTTCACTCTGGAAACACCATATATTTT.

The gene calls are TRBV12-2 and TRBJ1-6. TRBV12-2 is listed as a pseudogene. This CDR3 comprises 15 residues. The CDR3 DNA sequence: TGTGCAAGTCGTCTCCCGGGGCTAGGGGATTCACCCCTCCACTTT. Protein: CASRLPGLGDSPLHF.

The J gene is TRBJ2-7, the V gene TRBV6-6, with a tentative D call TRBD1 (6 bases). The CDR3 is made up of 14 amino acids. From germline, CDR1 is MNHNY and CDR2 SVGAGI (reference sequence). V lost 6 bases, J lost 0 bases, and 12 bases lay in between. CDR3 in DNA: TGTGCCAGCAGCGGAACAGGGAACTCCTACGAGCAGTACTTC. This sequence encodes CASSGTGNSYEQYF.

V gene TRBV28 combines with J gene TRBJ1-1, with a weak D call TRBD1 (5 bases). Trimming took 6 bases from V and 7 from J, leaving 9 bases between them. Germline values: CDR1 MDHEN, CDR2 SYDVKM. The CDR3 covers 11 residues. In DNA, the CDR3 is TGTGCCAGCAGGCAGGGCCTTGAAGCTTTCTTT. Translation: CASRQGLEAFF.

The gene calls are TRBV6-1 and TRBJ1-2, with D possibly being TRBD1 (5 bases). The CDR3 runs to 14 residues. V lost 5 bases to trimming and J lost 4 bases, with 14 bases between them. From germline, CDR1 is MNHNS and CDR2 SASEGT. CDR3 residues: CASSWEGQSYGYTF. For the CDR3, the DNA is TGTGCCAGCAGTTGGGAGGGGCAGTCCTATGGCTACACCTTC.

The rearrangement links TRBV10-1 to TRBJ2-1; 13 nucleotides align to TRBD2. Germline V gene lookup returns CDR1 WNHNN and CDR2 SYGVQD (reference sequence). This CDR3 is 18 amino acids long. V shed 3 bases and J 4 bases; nucleotides not matched to a gene: 9. CDR3 nucleotide sequence: TGCGCCAGCAGTGACCCTTTCGGGACTAGCGGGACTTACAATGAGCAGTTCTTC. Encoded protein: CASSDPFGTSGTYNEQFF.

The DNA of the CDR3 is TGTGCCTGGGGACTAGCGGGACGTAGGGATACGCAGTATTTT. Its protein product is CAWGLAGRRDTQYF. This sequence joins TRBV30 and TRBJ2-3; 12 nucleotides line up with TRBD2. This CDR3 contains 14 residues. Germline lookup yields CDR1 GTSNPN and CDR2 SVGIG (reference sequence). V lost 5 bases, J lost 6 bases, and 6 bases stayed unmatched.

CDR3 in DNA: TGTGCCAGCAGCTTTGGGCTAGCGGGATCCATTCGACACAATGAGCAGTTCTTC. This translates into CASSFGLAGSIRHNEQFF. This chain connects TRBV7-2 to TRBJ2-1; 9 nucleotides line up with TRBD2. CDR3 length equals 18 residues. The germline gives CDR1 SGHTA, CDR2 FQGNSA. V was clipped by 3 bases and J by 5 bases; unmatched bases: 14. The full variable domain, with the rest looked up from reference TRBV7-2 and TRBJ2-1, is GAGVSQSPSNKVTEKGKDVELRCDPISGHTALYWYRQSLGQGLEFLIYFQGNSAPDKSGLPSDRFSAERTGGSVSTLTIQRTQQEDSAVYLCASSFGLAGSIRHNEQFFGPGTRLTVL.

On this clone itself: The junction departs from the called germline gene at one end, perhaps through a read error. The chain couples TRBV6-5 to TRBJ2-3; maybe TRBD2 (6 bases). CDR3 size: 15 residues. CDR1 is MNHEY, CDR2 SVGAGI, per germline. CDR3 DNA sequence: TGTGCCGGCAGTCATTTGCGGGGCGGCACAGATACGCAGTATTTT. This codes for CAGSHLRGGTDTQYF.

The V gene is TRBV7-8, the J gene TRBJ2-7; TRBD2 matches 13 bases. Germline V gene lookup returns CDR1 SGHVS and CDR2 FQNEAQ. The CDR3 is 15 residues long. The junction had 6 bases not matched to a gene; V was cut back by 8 bases and J by 2 bases. The CDR3 nucleotides read TGTGCCAGCTCTCGAGGGACTAGCGGGACCTACGAGCAGTACTTC. Translated, it gives CASSRGTSGTYEQYF. Together with reference TRBV7-8 and TRBJ2-7, the CDR3 gives the full variable domain: GAGVSQSPRYKVAKRGQDVALRCDPISGHVSLFWYQQALGQGPEFLTYFQNEAQLDKSGLPSDRFFAERPEGSVSTLKIQRTQQEDSAVYLCASSRGTSGTYEQYFGPGTRLTVT.

CDR3 bases: TGTGCCAGCAGCTTGGCGGGCAGAATCCAAGAGACCCAGTACTTC. The encoded protein is CASSLAGRIQETQYF. The rearrangement uses TRBV5-4 and TRBJ2-5; D unresolved. Germline CDR1 and CDR2: SGHNT and YYREEE (reference sequence). The germline V and J ends were trimmed by 0 bases and 1 base, with 10 bases remaining between them. The CDR3 has 15 amino acids.

This chain joins TRBV2 and TRBJ1-2; maybe TRBD1 (6 bases). Germline loops: CDR1 SNHLY, CDR2 FYNNEI. The V and J ends lost 1 base and 3 bases respectively, with 12 bases between them. This CDR3 is built from 15 residues. CDR3 in DNA: TGTGCCAGCAGTGAAGGCGGCAGGGGCCACTATGGCTACACCTTC. Protein sequence: CASSEGGRGHYGYTF. The full variable domain, its missing parts supplied by reference TRBV2 and TRBJ1-2, is EPEVTQTPSHQVTQMGQEVILRCVPISNHLYFYWYRQILGQKVEFLVSFYNNEISEKSEIFDDQFSVERPDGSNFTLKIRSTKLEDSAMYFCASSEGGRGHYGYTFGSGTRLTVV.

The gene calls are TRBV2 and TRBJ1-1; no reliable D call. The CDR3 length is 13 residues. From germline, CDR1 is SNHLY and CDR2 FYNNEI. Trimming took 3 bases from V and 7 from J, leaving 12 bases between them. CDR3 region: CASSDVRTGEAFF. The CDR3 coding sequence is TGTGCCAGCAGTGACGTGAGAACGGGTGAAGCTTTCTTT.

This chain uses TRBV19 with TRBJ1-5; D remains unclear. V dropped 3 bases and J dropped 0 bases, with 6 bases sitting between them. The CDR3 totals 14 residues. The V gene's germline CDR1 is LNHDA and CDR2 SQIVND (reference sequence). In nucleotides, the CDR3 is TGTGCCAGTAGTATTAGGTTTAGCAATCAGCCCCAGCATTTT. It specifies CASSIRFSNQPQHF.

This clone was detected only a few times. J is TRBJ2-3 and V is TRBV11-3, with D unclear. CDR3 length: 14 amino acids. The germline CDR1 and CDR2 sequences are SGHNT and YENEEA. V was pared by 5 bases and J by 3 bases, with 12 bases between. The CDR3 protein is CASSPSWGTDTQYF. CDR3 nucleotide sequence: TGTGCCAGCAGCCCTAGTTGGGGAACAGATACGCAGTATTTT.

The CDR3 coding sequence is TGTGCCACAGAAACGACTAGCGGGACGAAGACCCAGTACTTC. Translation gives CATETTSGTKTQYF. This chain links TRBV10-3 with TRBJ2-5; 11 bases are a match to TRBD2. V lost 10 bases to trimming and J lost 6 bases; unmatched junction nucleotides: 10. The CDR3 length is 14 residues. Looked up from germline, CDR1 is ENHRY and CDR2 is SYGVKD.

V gene TRBV28 combines with J gene TRBJ2-1; 7 bases fit TRBD1. The CDR3 contains 14 residues. Per the germline V gene, CDR1 is MDHEN and CDR2 is SYDVKM. The trim removed 6 bases at V and 8 bases at J, leaving 10 bases unmatched. The CDR3 is CASSPILQGYEQFF. The CDR3 DNA reads TGTGCCAGCAGCCCGATCTTACAGGGGTATGAGCAGTTCTTC.

V gene TRBV2 combines with J gene TRBJ2-3; 8 nucleotides match TRBD1. The germline gives CDR1 SNHLY, CDR2 FYNNEI. The CDR3 has 16 amino acids. Unmatched junction bases numbered 10, after V lost 6 bases and J lost 2 bases. In DNA form, the CDR3 reads TGTGCCAGCAGAGAGAACGGACAGGGTTTCACAGATACGCAGTATTTT. Protein product: CASRENGQGFTDTQYF.

This sequence joins TRBV7-9 and TRBJ2-2; D is perhaps TRBD2 (6 bases). This CDR3 is built from 13 residues. Looked up from germline, CDR1 is SEHNR and CDR2 is FQNEAQ (reference sequence). For the CDR3, the DNA is TGTGCGTCGGGGGTCGCGAACACCGGGGAGCTGTTTTTT. This encodes CASGVANTGELFF.